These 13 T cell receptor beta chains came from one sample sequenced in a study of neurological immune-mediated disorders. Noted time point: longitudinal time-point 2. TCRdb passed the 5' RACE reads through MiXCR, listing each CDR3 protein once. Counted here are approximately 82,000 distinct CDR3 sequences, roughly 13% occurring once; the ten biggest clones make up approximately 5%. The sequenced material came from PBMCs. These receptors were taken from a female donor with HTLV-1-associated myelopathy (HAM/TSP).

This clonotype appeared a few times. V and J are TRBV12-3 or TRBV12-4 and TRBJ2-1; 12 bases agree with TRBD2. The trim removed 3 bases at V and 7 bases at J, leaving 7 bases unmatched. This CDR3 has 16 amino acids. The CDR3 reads CASSFHGLAGLNEQFF. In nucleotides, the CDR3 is TGTGCCAGCAGTTTCCATGGACTAGCGGGGCTGAATGAGCAGTTCTTC.

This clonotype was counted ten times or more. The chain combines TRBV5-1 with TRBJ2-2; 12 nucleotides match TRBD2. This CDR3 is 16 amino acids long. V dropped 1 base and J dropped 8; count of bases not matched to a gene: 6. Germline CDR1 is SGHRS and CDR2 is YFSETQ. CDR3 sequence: CASSLRTSGIQGELFF. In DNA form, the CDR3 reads TGCGCCAGCAGCTTGCGGACTAGCGGGATCCAGGGGGAGCTGTTTTTT.

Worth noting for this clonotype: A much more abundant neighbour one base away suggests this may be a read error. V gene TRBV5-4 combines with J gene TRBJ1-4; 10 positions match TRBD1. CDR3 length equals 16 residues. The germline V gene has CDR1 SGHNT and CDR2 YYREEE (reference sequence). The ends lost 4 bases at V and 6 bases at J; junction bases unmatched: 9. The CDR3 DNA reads TGTGCCAGCAGCGCACATTCCGGGACAGGGGATGAAAAACTGTTTTTT. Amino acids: CASSAHSGTGDEKLFF.

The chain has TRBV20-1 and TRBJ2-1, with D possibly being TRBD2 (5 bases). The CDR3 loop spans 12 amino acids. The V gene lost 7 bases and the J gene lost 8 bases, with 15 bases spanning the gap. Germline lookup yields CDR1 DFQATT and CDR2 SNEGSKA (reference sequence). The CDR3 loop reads CSGTPTRDEQFF. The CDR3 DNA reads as TGCAGTGGTACCCCAACTAGAGATGAGCAGTTCTTC.

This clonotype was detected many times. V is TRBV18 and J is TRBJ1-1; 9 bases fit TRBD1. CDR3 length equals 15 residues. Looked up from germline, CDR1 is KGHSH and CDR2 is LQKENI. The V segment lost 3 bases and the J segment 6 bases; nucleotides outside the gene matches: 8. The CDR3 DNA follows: TGTGCCAGCTCACCTCACCGGGACAGGGTGGCTGAAGCTTTCTTT. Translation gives CASSPHRDRVAEAFF. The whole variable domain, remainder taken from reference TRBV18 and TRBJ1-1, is NAGVMQNPRHLVRRRGQEARLRCSPMKGHSHVYWYRQLPEEGLKFMVYLQKENIIDESGMPKERFSAEFPKEGPSILRIQQVVRGDSAAYFCASSPHRDRVAEAFFGQGTRLTVV.

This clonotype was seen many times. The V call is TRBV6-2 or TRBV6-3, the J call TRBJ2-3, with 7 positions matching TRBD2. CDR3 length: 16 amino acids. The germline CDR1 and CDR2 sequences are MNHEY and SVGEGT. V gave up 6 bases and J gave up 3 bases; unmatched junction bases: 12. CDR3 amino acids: CASSSLPAGMTDTQYF. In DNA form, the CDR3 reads TGTGCCAGCAGCTCCCTCCCAGCGGGGATGACAGATACGCAGTATTTT.

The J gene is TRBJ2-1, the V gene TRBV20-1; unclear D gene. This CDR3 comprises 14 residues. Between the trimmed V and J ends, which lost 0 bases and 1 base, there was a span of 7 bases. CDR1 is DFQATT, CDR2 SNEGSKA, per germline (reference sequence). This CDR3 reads CSARDVRSYNEQFF. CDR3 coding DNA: TGCAGTGCTAGAGATGTGAGATCCTACAATGAGCAGTTCTTC.

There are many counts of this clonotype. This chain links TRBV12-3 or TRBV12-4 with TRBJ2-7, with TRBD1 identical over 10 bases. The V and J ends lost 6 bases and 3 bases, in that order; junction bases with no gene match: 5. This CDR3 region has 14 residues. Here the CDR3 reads CASRDRGLSYEQYF. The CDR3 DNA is TGTGCCAGCAGGGACAGGGGGTTGAGCTACGAGCAGTACTTC.

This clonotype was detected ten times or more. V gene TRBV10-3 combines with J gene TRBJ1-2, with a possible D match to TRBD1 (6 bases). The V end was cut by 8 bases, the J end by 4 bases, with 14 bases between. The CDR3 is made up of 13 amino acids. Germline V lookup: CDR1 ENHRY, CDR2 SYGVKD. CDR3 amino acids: CAIELGGSYGYTF. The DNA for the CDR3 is TGTGCCATCGAATTGGGGGGCAGCTATGGCTACACCTTC.

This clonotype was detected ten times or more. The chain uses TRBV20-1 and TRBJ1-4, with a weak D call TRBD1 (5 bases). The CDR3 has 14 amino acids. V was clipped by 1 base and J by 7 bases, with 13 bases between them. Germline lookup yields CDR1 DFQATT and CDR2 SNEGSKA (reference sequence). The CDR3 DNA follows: TGCAGTGCTAGAGGGGCCTTTAGGGGTGAAAAACTGTTTTTT. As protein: CSARGAFRGEKLFF.

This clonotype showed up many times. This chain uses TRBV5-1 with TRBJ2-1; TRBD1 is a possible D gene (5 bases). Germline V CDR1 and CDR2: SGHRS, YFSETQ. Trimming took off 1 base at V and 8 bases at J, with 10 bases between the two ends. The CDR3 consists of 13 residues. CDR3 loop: CASSLQGWDEQFF. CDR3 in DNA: TGCGCCAGCAGCTTGCAGGGTTGGGATGAGCAGTTCTTC.

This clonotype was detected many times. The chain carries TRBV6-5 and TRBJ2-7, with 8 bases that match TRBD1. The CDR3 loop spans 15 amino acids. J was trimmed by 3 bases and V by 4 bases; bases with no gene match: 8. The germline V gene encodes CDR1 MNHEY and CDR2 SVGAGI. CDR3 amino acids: CASSWTGLPVYEQYF. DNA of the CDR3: TGTGCCAGCAGTTGGACAGGGCTGCCTGTCTACGAGCAGTACTTC.

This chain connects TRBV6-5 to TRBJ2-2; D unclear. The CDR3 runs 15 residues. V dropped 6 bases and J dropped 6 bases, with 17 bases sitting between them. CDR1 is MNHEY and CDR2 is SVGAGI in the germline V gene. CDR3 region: CASSPIQRNPGELFF. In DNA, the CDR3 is TGTGCCAGCAGCCCTATCCAGCGTAATCCCGGGGAGCTGTTTTTT.